What follows are 30 T cell receptor beta chains derived from one specimen sequenced in a study of T cells in Graves' hyperthyroidism and ophthalmopathy. Amplified regions were TCR beta CDR3 sequences from RNA transcripts. First-round RT-PCR of the TCR CDR3 relied on the HTBI primer set. TCRdb re-called the multiplex PCR reads with MiXCR, one entry per CDR3 protein. The data hold about 55,000 distinct CDR3 sequences, with around 53% observed a single time. Material for sequencing was blood. The receptors derive from a woman in her fifties or sixties with Graves' ophthalmopathy.

A word on this clonotype: With a much larger clone just one base away, this may be a read error. This rearrangement joins TRBV6-5 to TRBJ1-1; possible D gene TRBD1, 6 bases. CDR1 and CDR2 (germline): MNHEY, SVGAGI. This CDR3 contains 14 residues. This CDR3 is CASSYRGQKIEALF. For the CDR3, the DNA is TGTGCCAGCAGTTACAGGGGACAAAAAATTGAAGCTCTCTTT.

The chain recombines TRBV9 with TRBJ2-7; possibly TRBD2 for D (6 bases). CDR1 and CDR2 (germline): SGDLS, YYNGEE. V lost 0 bases and J lost 7, with 11 bases in between. This CDR3 has 13 residues. The DNA of the CDR3 is TGTGCCAGCAGCGTAGCTGAAGGAGGGGAGCAGTACTTC. Amino acids: CASSVAEGGEQYF.

This clonotype came up many times. V usage is TRBV4-1 and J usage is TRBJ2-7, with D unresolved. Trimming removed 0 bases at V and 1 base at J, with 10 bases between. This CDR3 region has 15 residues. Germline CDR1 MGHRA, CDR2 YSYEKL. The CDR3 DNA reads TGCGCCAGCAGCCAAGATAGGTCCAGATCCTACGAGCAGTACTTC. Its protein product is CASSQDRSRSYEQYF.

This clonotype was found many times. The chain has TRBV6-2 or TRBV6-3 and TRBJ2-5; D uncertain. There are 12 residues in the CDR3. CDR1 and CDR2 (germline): MNHEY, SVGEGT. V lost 5 bases, J lost 5 bases, and 9 bases lay in between. The CDR3 nucleotides are TGTGCCAGCAGTATGCTGGGGGAGACCCAGTACTTC. As protein: CASSMLGETQYF.

J is TRBJ1-2 and V is TRBV9; D not resolved. The V end was cut by 0 bases, the J end by 11 bases, with 8 bases between. Germline V gene lookup returns CDR1 SGDLS and CDR2 YYNGEE. The length of the CDR3 is 11 residues. The CDR3 is CASSVGGGYTF. CDR3 nucleotide sequence: TGTGCCAGCAGCGTAGGTGGCGGGTACACCTTC.

This clonotype was seen at least ten times. V is TRBV3-1 and J is TRBJ2-7; 12 nucleotides align to TRBD1. The length of the CDR3 is 18 residues. The germline V gene encodes CDR1 LGHDT and CDR2 YNNKEL (reference sequence). V gave up 4 bases and J gave up 6 bases; unmatched junction bases: 16. The CDR3 reads CASSPTGTGGASELEQYF. CDR3 nucleotide sequence: TGTGCCAGCAGCCCAACCGGGACAGGGGGCGCTTCGGAACTCGAGCAGTACTTC.

The rearrangement joins TRBV7-9 to TRBJ2-1, with D hard to call. The length of the CDR3 is 13 residues. The germline gives CDR1 SEHNR, CDR2 FQNEAQ (reference sequence). Trimming stripped 1 base from V and 8 bases from J, with 9 bases between. The CDR3 DNA is TGTGCCAGCAGCTTAGGTGGTAGGGATGAGCAGTTCTTC. Translated, it gives CASSLGGRDEQFF. The full variable domain, in which reference TRBV7-9 and TRBJ2-1 provide the parts outside the CDR3, is DTGVSQNPRHKITKRGQNVTFRCDPISEHNRLYWYRQTLGQGPEFLTYFQNEAQLEKSRLLSDRFSAERPKGSFSTLEIQRTEQGDSAMYLCASSLGGRDEQFFGPGTRLTVL.

The chain carries TRBV5-1 and TRBJ1-4; 7 bases line up with TRBD1. The germline V gene has CDR1 SGHRS and CDR2 YFSETQ. The CDR3 has 14 residues. V lost 3 bases to trimming and J lost 5 bases; unmatched junction nucleotides: 4. The CDR3, as DNA: TGCGCCAGCAGCTCGGGGACAGCCAATGAAAAACTGTTTTTT. This encodes CASSSGTANEKLFF.

Of note for this clonotype: This CDR3 fails to terminate in the conserved phenylalanine or tryptophan, so it likely reflects a read error. The chain uses TRBV15 and TRBJ1-1; D is unclear. V was pared by 3 bases and J by 2 bases, with 4 bases between. Germline CDR1 reads LNHNV; CDR2 reads YYDKDF (reference sequence). The CDR3 sequence is 12 residues long. The CDR3 DNA reads TGTGCCACCAGCAGGGCAAACACTGAAGCTTTCCTT. Translating gives CATSRANTEAFL.

The chain has TRBV25-1 and TRBJ1-6, with D perhaps TRBD1 (5 bases). Germline CDR1 and CDR2: MGHDK and SYGVNS. The CDR3 is made up of 14 amino acids. V was cut by 7 bases and J by 7 bases, with 14 bases left in between. CDR3 DNA: TGTGCCAGCACCACTAACACAGGAAATTCACCCCTCCACTTT. Translated: CASTTNTGNSPLHF.

This clonotype was seen at least ten times. The chain uses TRBV6-6 and TRBJ1-1, with TRBD1 identical over 10 bases. The CDR3 is 14 amino acids. Trimming removed 2 bases from V and 5 bases from J; junction bases left unmatched: 2. Germline CDR1 MNHNY, CDR2 SVGAGI (reference sequence). Here the CDR3 DNA reads TGTGCCAGCAGTTACGACAGGGGGCAGACTGAAGCTTTCTTT. Protein: CASSYDRGQTEAFF.

V is TRBV11-2 and J is TRBJ2-5, with 10 bases lining up with TRBD2. Germline loops: CDR1 SGHAT, CDR2 FQNNGV. Trimming took 3 bases from V and 3 from J; bases not matched to a gene: 10. The CDR3 is 17 amino acids. The CDR3 nucleotides read TGTGCCAGCAGCTTTGGACTAGCGGTTCTAGCGGAAGAGACCCAGTACTTC. This sequence encodes CASSFGLAVLAEETQYF. Looking up the rest from reference TRBV11-2 and TRBJ2-5 gives the full variable domain: EAGVAQSPRYKIIEKRQSVAFWCNPISGHATLYWYQQILGQGPKLLIQFQNNGVVDDSQLPKDRFSAERLKGVDSTLKIQPAKLEDSAVYLCASSFGLAVLAEETQYFGPGTRLLVL.

The V call is TRBV5-1, the J call TRBJ2-7; D is perhaps TRBD2 (5 bases). The CDR3 sequence is 15 residues long. Trimming stripped 2 bases from V and 6 bases from J, with 18 bases between. Germline lookup yields CDR1 SGHRS and CDR2 YFSETQ. CDR3 coding DNA: TGCGCCAGCAGCTTACCGGGGATGACTACCTGCGAGCAGTACTTC. It yields the protein CASSLPGMTTCEQYF.

There are many counts of this clonotype. The chain is built from TRBV20-1 and TRBJ1-1; no reliable D call. From germline, CDR1 is DFQATT and CDR2 SNEGSKA (reference sequence). V lost 3 bases and J 0 bases, leaving 2 bases between the germline ends. The CDR3 is made up of 11 amino acids. As DNA, the CDR3 is TGCAGTGCTAGGGTGAACACTGAAGCTTTCTTT. Residues: CSARVNTEAFF.

On this clonotype: Since no conserved phenylalanine or tryptophan closes the CDR3, a read error is the likely cause. It is unclear where the CDR3 begins or ends on the DNA, so no DNA is shown, and the CDR3 is as TCRdb lists it. The chain combines TRBV4-2 with TRBJ2-5; TRBD1, the table's D call, was not compared with the DNA. The CDR3 spans 9 amino acids, including both terminal residues. Germline CDR1 and CDR2: LGHNA and YNFKEQ. The CDR3 here is CASSQDRPR.

The J gene is TRBJ1-4, the V gene TRBV6-6, with 9 bases matching TRBD1. CDR1 and CDR2 from the germline V gene are MNHNY and SVGAGI (reference sequence). This CDR3 has 14 residues. Germline trimming cut 6 bases from V and 8 bases from J; bases unmatched to any gene: 7. The CDR3 bases are TGTGCCAGCAGCTACGGGACAGGGTACGAAAAACTGTTTTTT. This gives the protein CASSYGTGYEKLFF.

This clonotype was seen once. Because it lacks the conserved phenylalanine or tryptophan at the end, this CDR3 is likely a read error. Because the CDR3's place on the DNA is in doubt, the DNA is left out and the CDR3 is given as listed by TCRdb. This chain links TRBV25-1 with TRBJ2-1; the D call of TRBD1 is as the table states it, not checked on the DNA. The CDR3 adds up to 11 amino acids, both ends counted. Germline lookup yields CDR1 MGHDK and CDR2 SYGVNS. CDR3 sequence reads: CASRGAGGSRA.

Many counts were recorded for this clonotype. J is TRBJ1-5 and V is TRBV6-5; no clear D gene. Germline V gives CDR1 MNHEY, CDR2 SVGAGI. This CDR3 has 14 residues. V was pared by 6 bases and J by 3 bases, with 12 bases between. CDR3 residues: CASRPPGFNQPQHF. DNA of the CDR3: TGTGCCAGCAGGCCCCCGGGTTTCAATCAGCCCCAGCATTTT.

This clonotype was counted at least ten times. The gene calls are TRBV6-5 and TRBJ2-7, with 8 bases lining up with TRBD1. CDR1 and CDR2 from the germline V gene are MNHEY and SVGAGI. Losses at the gene ends were 5 bases for V and 0 bases for J; bases not matched to a gene: 6. This CDR3 has 15 residues. As DNA, the CDR3 is TGTGCCAGCAGTGCAACAGGGGGAGGCTCCTACGAGCAGTACTTC. Protein sequence: CASSATGGGSYEQYF.

This clonotype occurred once. This chain joins TRBV2 and TRBJ1-2; TRBD1 is a possible D gene (6 bases). Germline V CDR1 and CDR2: SNHLY, FYNNEI. Trimming cost V 6 bases and J 7 bases, with 21 bases left between them. The CDR3 extends over 15 amino acids. The DNA of the CDR3 is TGTGCCAGCAGAATCGCGGGAGGGGGAGCGTCTGGCTACACCTTC. Residues: CASRIAGGGASGYTF. The variable domain in full, with the rest retrieved from reference TRBV2 and TRBJ1-2, is EPEVTQTPSHQVTQMGQEVILRCVPISNHLYFYWYRQILGQKVEFLVSFYNNEISEKSEIFDDQFSVERPDGSNFTLKIRSTKLEDSAMYFCASRIAGGGASGYTFGSGTRLTVV.

As DNA, the CDR3 is TGTGCCAGCAGCCAAGGACAGGGGGCTAATGAAAAACTGTTTTTT. The encoded protein is CASSQGQGANEKLFF. J is TRBJ1-4 and V is TRBV9; TRBD1 aligns across 10 bases. V shed 4 bases, J shed 3 bases, and the junction held 3 bases outside the gene matches. The CDR3 contains 15 residues. Per the germline V gene, CDR1 is SGDLS and CDR2 is YYNGEE.

This clonotype rates as medium-sized. The chain joins TRBV20-1 to TRBJ2-7, with D perhaps matching TRBD2 (6 bases). Germline lookup yields CDR1 DFQATT and CDR2 SNEGSKA (reference sequence). This CDR3 comprises 11 residues. The V gene lost 3 bases and the J gene lost 6 bases, with 9 bases spanning the gap. The CDR3 is CSASGGTEQYF. The CDR3 DNA follows: TGCAGTGCTAGCGGCGGGACCGAGCAGTACTTC.

The chain employs TRBV7-3 and TRBJ2-1; D might be TRBD2 (6 bases). This CDR3 is built from 16 residues. The germline CDR1 and CDR2 sequences are SGHTA and FQGTGA. V was pared by 0 bases and J by 7 bases, with 16 bases between. The CDR3: CASSLTLASAENEQFF. DNA of the CDR3: TGTGCCAGCAGCTTAACATTGGCTAGCGCAGAGAATGAGCAGTTCTTC.

This clonotype turned up a few times. This rearrangement joins TRBV20-1 to TRBJ2-3; 16 bases line up with TRBD2. The V gene's germline CDR1 is DFQATT and CDR2 SNEGSKA (reference sequence). The CDR3 spans 13 residues. J gave up 11 bases and V 3 bases, and 2 bases lay outside the gene matches. The CDR3 loop reads CSARGTSGREQYF. The CDR3 nucleotides read TGCAGTGCTAGGGGGACTAGCGGGAGGGAGCAGTATTTT.

This clonotype was detected many times. The V gene is TRBV20-1, the J gene TRBJ1-4, with TRBD1 matching over 8 bases. The CDR3 covers 15 residues. V lost 4 bases, J lost 1 base, and 5 bases stayed unmatched. Germline lookup yields CDR1 DFQATT and CDR2 SNEGSKA (reference sequence). CDR3 nucleotides: TGCAGTGCTACCGGGACAGGCCAAACTAATGAAAAACTGTTTTTT. This translates into CSATGTGQTNEKLFF.

This chain uses TRBV6-2 or TRBV6-3 with TRBJ1-4; TRBD1 matches 7 bases. V lost 10 bases, J lost 7 bases, and 9 bases stayed unmatched. CDR1 MNHEY and CDR2 SVGEGT come from the germline V gene. This CDR3 is 13 amino acids long. CDR3 nucleotide sequence: TGTGCCACCACTGACAGGGAGGTTGAAAAACTGTTTTTT. As protein: CATTDREVEKLFF.

This clonotype was recorded at least ten times. This chain links TRBV4-1 with TRBJ2-7; weak D call: TRBD1 (5 bases). The CDR3 is 13 residues long. Germline V gene data show CDR1 as MGHRA and CDR2 as YSYEKL. V was pared by 3 bases and J by 1 base, with 7 bases between. The CDR3 nucleotides are TGCGCCAGCAGCCAGACAGATTCCTACGAGCAGTACTTC. Its translation is CASSQTDSYEQYF.

The chain links TRBV5-8 to TRBJ2-7; D remains unclear. CDR3 length: 13 amino acids. Trimming removed 7 bases at V and 7 bases at J, with 18 bases between. From germline, CDR1 is SGHTS and CDR2 YDEGEE. Here the CDR3 DNA reads TGTGCCAGCGGTTTGTCCGAGAGTGAAGAGCAGTACTTC. Its protein is CASGLSESEEQYF.

This clonotype was observed at least ten times. This sequence joins TRBV19 and TRBJ1-5; no definite D call. Germline V CDR1 and CDR2: LNHDA, SQIVND (reference sequence). The CDR3 is 14 residues long. V dropped 6 bases and J dropped 5 bases, with 14 bases sitting between them. CDR3 protein: CASSPSRGDQPQHF. CDR3 DNA sequence: TGTGCCAGTAGCCCTTCCCGGGGTGATCAGCCCCAGCATTTT.

In its sample, this clonotype is medium-sized. J is TRBJ1-2 and V is TRBV7-2, with a possible D match to TRBD1 (5 bases). Germline lookup yields CDR1 SGHTA and CDR2 FQGNSA. The CDR3 runs to 14 residues. V lost 3 bases, J lost 4 bases, and 12 bases lay in between. CDR3 amino acids: CASSFQGTGYGYTF. The CDR3 DNA sequence: TGTGCCAGCAGCTTTCAGGGTACGGGCTATGGCTACACCTTC.